These 3 T cell receptor beta chains originate from one sample sequenced in a study of blood T cell repertoires in COVID-19. This table comes from immunoSEQ multiplex PCR, and its TCRdb copy is limited to in-frame clones, with some not included. Found here are around 77,000 clones, approximately 85% of them singletons; the top ten hold over 4.5%. Material: peripheral blood. These receptors all come from an elderly man with acute or convalescent COVID-19.

The genes are TRBV3-1 (or the pseudogene TRBV3-2) and TRBJ2-7; no firm D call. In germline, CDR1 is LGHDT, CDR2 YNNKEL (reference sequence). There are 14 residues in the CDR3. The ends were cut back, 0 bases at V and 2 bases at J, with 8 bases in the middle. Written as DNA, the CDR3 is TGTGCCAGCAGCCAAGAGGCCCCCCCCTACGAGCAGTACTTC. This translates into CASSQEAPPYEQYF.

V usage is TRBV5-1 and J usage is TRBJ1-3; 9 bases map to TRBD1. J was trimmed by 0 bases and V by 0 bases; bases with no gene match: 4. The CDR3 spans 17 residues. Looked up from germline, CDR1 is SGHRS and CDR2 is YFSETQ. The CDR3 bases are TGCGCCAGCAGCTTGGGGGGGACAGGGAGCTCTGGAAACACCATATATTTT. It encodes CASSLGGTGSSGNTIYF. Combining the CDR3 with reference TRBV5-1 and TRBJ1-3 gives the whole variable domain KAGVTQTPRYLIKTRGQQVTLSCSPISGHRSVSWYQQTPGQGLQFLFEYFSETQRNKGNFPGRFSGRQFSNSRSEMNVSTLELGDSALYLCASSLGGTGSSGNTIYFGEGSWLTVV.

This chain connects TRBV30 to TRBJ2-7; TRBD1 matches 9 bases. Losses at the gene ends were 5 bases for V and 6 bases for J; bases not matched to a gene: 11. CDR3 length: 14 amino acids. Per germline, CDR1 GTSNPN and CDR2 SVGIG (reference sequence). CDR3 protein: CAWEWDRVVGEQYF. DNA for the CDR3: TGTGCCTGGGAGTGGGACAGGGTAGTAGGCGAGCAGTACTTC.